Detailed here is one T cell receptor beta chain. Its antigen is unknown. Base quality data are lacking; no much larger clone is found one base away. The data derive from a study of T-cell memory formation after mild COVID-19 (dated by TCRdb to about 2021). Concerning the study at large: TCR sequence clusters from the two donors were found to be largely donor specific. Longitudinal TCRalpha and TCRbeta repertoire sequencing tracked T-cell clones expanding and contracting after mild COVID-19 in two donors. Two young, previously healthy adult volunteers, one female and one male, were included in the cohort.

Sequencing instrument: Illumina NovaSeq 6000. TCRalpha and TCRbeta cDNA libraries were built by 5'RACE with constant-segment primers, adding sample barcodes and unique molecular identifiers. Trizol reagent was used to extract RNA from every sample. Amplification of the libraries took two PCR steps, and the second step added a second sample barcode plus Illumina TruSeq adapters. The libraries were sequenced on an Illumina NovaSeq using 2 x 150 bp paired-end reads. Under the source paper's analysis protocol: Demultiplexing of reads and collapsing into UMI-guided consensus sequences were performed with migec v1.2.7. Using mixcr v2.1.11, the UMI consensuses were aligned to TRA and TRB V and J templates and assembled into clonotypes. A clonotype was counted as expanded or contracted only if both edgeR and NoisET called the change significant, with noise models trained on biological replicates. For edgeR calls, a false discovery rate-adjusted p below 0.01 and a log2 fold-change threshold of 1 were applied. As an exploratory analysis of dynamics, max-normalized trajectories of the 1000 most abundant clonotypes were examined by PCA with hierarchical clustering. Separately sequenced CD4+ and CD8+ repertoires were used to assign the CD4 or CD8 phenotype of responding clones. Starting from the raw public reads, TCRdb applied fastp trimming at Q25, assembled clones with MiXCR and retained in-frame beta chains. Identical CDR3 proteins give one entry, which carries the most common genes and DNA. Clone size and V and J calls follow TCRdb, not the original study. A total of about 560,000 distinct CDR3 sequences appear in this sample, 15% to 20% of them only once. The leading ten clones occupy less than 10% of the sample.

Ficoll-Paque density gradient centrifugation was used to isolate PBMCs. The full study reports these points: Clones that contracted from day 15 to 85 showed balanced CD4/CD8 phenotypes, whereas a second wave of clones that expanded from day 15 to 37 leaned towards CD4+. Contracting CD4+ clones were found mainly in CM and EM memory subsets, while CD8+ clones were enriched in EMRA. The detection of some responding clones in pre-infection memory suggests that pre-existing cross-reactive memory T cells joined the SARS-CoV-2 response. The study covered only a couple of mild cases, and larger cohorts including severe cases with pre-infection samples were considered necessary. SARS-CoV-2 specificity was not confirmed for the second-wave clones peaking on day 37.

V is clipped by 5 bases and J by 9 bases, and the sequence between their germline boundaries is 26 bases long. From cysteine to phenylalanine, the CDR3 is 17 amino acids long. This entry keeps only the CDR3 DNA: 51 bases, framed from base 1. The TCR sequence derives from an adult woman who had mild COVID-19 (a few samples of this study predate the infection). The sample titles of this study are shuffled in the database, so cell type and time point are left out; the donor was told from shared clones. This receptor chain uses TRBV12-3 or TRBV12-4 and TRBJ2-4, with a tentative D call of TRBD1 or TRBD2, each matching 5 bases. The sample taken for sequencing was PBMCs or a T cell subset sorted from them (not recorded which). The CDR3 corresponds to CASSEFPRATERGIQYF. The nucleotide sequence is given as TGTGCCAGCAGTGAGTTTCCGAGGGCAACCGAAAGGGGCATTCAGTACTTC.